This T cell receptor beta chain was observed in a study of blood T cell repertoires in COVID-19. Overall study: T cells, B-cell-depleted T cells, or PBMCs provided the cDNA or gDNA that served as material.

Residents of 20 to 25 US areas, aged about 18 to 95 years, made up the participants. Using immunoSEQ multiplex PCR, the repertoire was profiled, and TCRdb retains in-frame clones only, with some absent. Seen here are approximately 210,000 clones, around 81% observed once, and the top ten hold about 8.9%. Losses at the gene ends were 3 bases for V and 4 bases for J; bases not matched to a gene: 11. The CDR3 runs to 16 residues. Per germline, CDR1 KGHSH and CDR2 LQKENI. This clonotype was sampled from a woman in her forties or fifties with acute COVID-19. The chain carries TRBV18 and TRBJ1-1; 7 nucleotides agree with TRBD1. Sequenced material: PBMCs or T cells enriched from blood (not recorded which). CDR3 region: CASSPPKNAGGTEAFF. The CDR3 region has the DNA TGTGCCAGCTCACCCCCGAAGAACGCAGGGGGCACTGAAGCTTTCTTT.